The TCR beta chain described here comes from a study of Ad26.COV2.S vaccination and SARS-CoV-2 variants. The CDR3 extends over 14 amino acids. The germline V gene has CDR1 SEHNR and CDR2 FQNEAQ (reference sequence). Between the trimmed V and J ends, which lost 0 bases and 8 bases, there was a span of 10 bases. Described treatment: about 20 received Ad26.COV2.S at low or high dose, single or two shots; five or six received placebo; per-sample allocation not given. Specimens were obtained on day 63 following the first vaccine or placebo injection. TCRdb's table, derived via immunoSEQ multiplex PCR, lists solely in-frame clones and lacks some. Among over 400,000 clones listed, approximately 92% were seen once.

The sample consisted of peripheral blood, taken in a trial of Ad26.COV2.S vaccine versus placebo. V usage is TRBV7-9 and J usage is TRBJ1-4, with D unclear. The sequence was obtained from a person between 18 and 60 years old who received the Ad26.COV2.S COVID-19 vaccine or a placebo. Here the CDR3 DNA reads TGTGCCAGCAGCTTAGCGATCGTGGAAGAAAAACTGTTTTTT. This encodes CASSLAIVEEKLFF.